These T cell receptor beta chains were read from a single sample in a study of CD8+ T cells in alopecia areata. Produced via immunoSEQ multiplex PCR; TCRdb's table is partial and in-frame only. The table has 120,000 to 150,000 clones, about 90% seen once. Source: CD8+ T cells sorted from blood, taken at week 0. Every receptor here comes from a human donor with alopecia areata. Both conserved end residues are part of each CDR3. The order of the fields is V gene, D gene, J gene, clone size, CDR3 protein, CDR3 DNA. The D gene is left open where the match is weak. Not every row has a clone size; where given, it reads once, few, many or a size class.

V gene: TRBV5-1; D gene: TRBD1; J gene: TRBJ2-5; clone size: .; CDR3 protein: CASSPDRVGETQYF; CDR3 DNA: TGCGCCAGCAGCCCGGACAGGGTCGGAGAGACCCAGTACTTC
V gene: TRBV9; D gene: TRBD2; J gene: TRBJ2-3; clone size: .; CDR3 protein: CASSHGTSGGTDTQYF; CDR3 DNA: TGTGCCAGCAGCCACGGGACTAGCGGGGGAACAGATACGCAGTATTTT
V gene: TRBV21-1; D gene: .; J gene: TRBJ1-1; clone size: .; CDR3 protein: CAGSERGMSTEAFF; CDR3 DNA: TGTGCCGGATCCGAGAGGGGCATGAGCACTGAAGCTTTCTTT
V gene: TRBV27; D gene: .; J gene: TRBJ2-1; clone size: .; CDR3 protein: CASSLSYNEQFF; CDR3 DNA: TGTGCCAGCAGCCTCAGCTACAATGAGCAGTTCTTC
V gene: TRBV2; D gene: TRBD1; J gene: TRBJ1-5; clone size: once; CDR3 protein: CASSVDPGQGNQPQHF; CDR3 DNA: TGTGCCAGCAGTGTCGACCCGGGACAGGGCAATCAGCCCCAGCATTTT
V gene: TRBV5-5; D gene: .; J gene: TRBJ2-7; clone size: .; CDR3 protein: CASSFGYEQYF; CDR3 DNA: TGTGCCAGCAGCTTTGGCTACGAGCAGTACTTC
V gene: TRBV25-1; D gene: TRBD1; J gene: TRBJ2-2; clone size: .; CDR3 protein: CASSGPGQGITGELFF; CDR3 DNA: TGTGCCAGCAGTGGACCGGGACAGGGGATCACCGGGGAGCTGTTTTTT
V gene: TRBV9; D gene: .; J gene: TRBJ2-3; clone size: few; CDR3 protein: CASSAGGDLGTDTQYF; CDR3 DNA: TGTGCCAGCAGCGCCGGAGGGGACCTGGGCACAGATACGCAGTATTTT
V gene: TRBV29-1; D gene: TRBD1; J gene: TRBJ2-1; clone size: .; CDR3 protein: CSVEAGQGSYNEQFF; CDR3 DNA: TGCAGCGTTGAAGCCGGACAGGGCTCCTACAATGAGCAGTTCTTC
V gene: TRBV29-1; D gene: .; J gene: TRBJ1-4; clone size: .; CDR3 protein: CSVEVQGATNEKLFF; CDR3 DNA: TGCAGCGTTGAAGTTCAGGGCGCAACTAATGAAAAACTGTTTTTT
V gene: TRBV30; D gene: TRBD2; J gene: TRBJ2-1; clone size: .; CDR3 protein: CAWSVIETSGYNEQFF; CDR3 DNA: TGTGCCTGGAGTGTAATTGAGACTAGCGGGTACAATGAGCAGTTCTTC
V gene: TRBV27; D gene: .; J gene: TRBJ2-7; clone size: .; CDR3 protein: CASSFGRGAYEQYF; CDR3 DNA: TGTGCCAGCAGTTTTGGCAGGGGGGCCTACGAGCAGTACTTC
V gene: TRBV27; D gene: .; J gene: TRBJ2-1; clone size: .; CDR3 protein: CASSLSGVYNEQFF; CDR3 DNA: TGTGCCAGCAGTTTAAGCGGCGTTTACAATGAGCAGTTCTTC
V gene: TRBV10-2; D gene: .; J gene: TRBJ2-7; clone size: .; CDR3 protein: CASSDVGNSYEQYF; CDR3 DNA: TGCGCCAGCAGTGATGTGGGAAACTCCTACGAGCAGTACTTC
V gene: TRBV27; D gene: .; J gene: TRBJ2-2; clone size: .; CDR3 protein: CASLSRVNTGELFF; CDR3 DNA: TGTGCCAGCCTTTCTAGAGTGAACACCGGGGAGCTGTTTTTT
V gene: TRBV29-1; D gene: TRBD1; J gene: TRBJ1-2; clone size: .; CDR3 protein: CSVEGSGTDYGYTF; CDR3 DNA: TGCAGCGTTGAAGGCTCCGGGACAGACTATGGCTACACCTTC
V gene: TRBV2; D gene: .; J gene: TRBJ2-7; clone size: .; CDR3 protein: CASRDGLNYEQYF; CDR3 DNA: TGTGCCAGCCGGGACGGACTTAACTACGAGCAGTACTTC
V gene: TRBV7-9; D gene: TRBD1; J gene: TRBJ1-1; clone size: few; CDR3 protein: CASSGGTGAEAFF; CDR3 DNA: TGTGCCAGCAGCGGAGGGACAGGGGCTGAAGCTTTCTTT
V gene: TRBV11-2; D gene: TRBD1; J gene: TRBJ2-7; clone size: few; CDR3 protein: CASSPTGEMNYEQYF; CDR3 DNA: TGTGCCAGCAGCCCCACAGGGGAAATGAACTACGAGCAGTACTTC
V gene: TRBV12-5; D gene: .; J gene: TRBJ1-2; clone size: .; CDR3 protein: CASGSGQSYGYTF; CDR3 DNA: TGTGCTAGTGGGTCCGGACAGTCGTATGGCTACACCTTC
V gene: TRBV5-6; D gene: TRBD2; J gene: TRBJ2-7; clone size: .; CDR3 protein: CASSLFGGRWTYEQYF; CDR3 DNA: TGTGCCAGCAGCTTGTTCGGCGGGAGGTGGACCTACGAGCAGTACTTC
V gene: TRBV27; D gene: TRBD2; J gene: TRBJ2-3; clone size: .; CDR3 protein: CATSSRGGRQDTQYF; CDR3 DNA: TGTGCCACCTCCTCCCGGGGGGGGAGGCAAGATACGCAGTATTTT
V gene: TRBV6-4; D gene: TRBD2; J gene: TRBJ2-1; clone size: medium-sized; CDR3 protein: CASSERAGDYNEQFF; CDR3 DNA: TGTGCCAGCAGTGAAAGAGCGGGAGACTACAATGAGCAGTTCTTC
V gene: TRBV5-1; D gene: .; J gene: TRBJ1-1; clone size: .; CDR3 protein: CASSLGSHTEAFF; CDR3 DNA: TGCGCCAGCAGCTTGGGTAGTCACACTGAAGCTTTCTTT
V gene: TRBV30; D gene: .; J gene: TRBJ2-1; clone size: .; CDR3 protein: CAWSVGDEQFF; CDR3 DNA: TGTGCCTGGAGTGTGGGTGATGAGCAGTTCTTC
V gene: TRBV10-2; D gene: .; J gene: TRBJ2-7; clone size: .; CDR3 protein: CASSEAYEQYF; CDR3 DNA: TGCGCCAGCAGTGAAGCGTACGAGCAGTACTTC
V gene: TRBV30; D gene: TRBD1; J gene: TRBJ2-7; clone size: .; CDR3 protein: CAWATRDREISEQYF; CDR3 DNA: TGTGCCTGGGCGACAAGGGACAGGGAAATTTCGGAGCAGTACTTC
V gene: TRBV5-1; D gene: TRBD2; J gene: TRBJ2-1; clone size: .; CDR3 protein: CASSFLSGPSGSKDYNEQFF; CDR3 DNA: TGCGCCAGCAGCTTCCTGTCAGGGCCTAGCGGGAGTAAGGACTACAATGAGCAGTTCTTC
V gene: TRBV11-2; D gene: .; J gene: TRBJ2-7; clone size: once; CDR3 protein: CASSTGAHYEQYF; CDR3 DNA: TGTGCCAGCAGCACCGGGGCCCACTACGAGCAGTACTTC
V gene: TRBV6-5; D gene: TRBD2; J gene: TRBJ2-1; clone size: .; CDR3 protein: CASSYVGGSYNEQFF; CDR3 DNA: TGTGCCAGCAGTTACGTCGGGGGGTCCTACAATGAGCAGTTCTTC
V gene: TRBV2; D gene: TRBD2; J gene: TRBJ2-1; clone size: .; CDR3 protein: CASSPGLAGGPYNEQFF; CDR3 DNA: TGTGCCAGCAGTCCGGGACTAGCGGGAGGCCCCTACAATGAGCAGTTCTTC
V gene: TRBV7-9; D gene: .; J gene: TRBJ1-1; clone size: .; CDR3 protein: CASSGNTEAFF; CDR3 DNA: TGTGCCAGCAGCGGAAACACTGAAGCTTTCTTT
V gene: TRBV5-1; D gene: TRBD1; J gene: TRBJ2-1; clone size: .; CDR3 protein: CASSSIGEGANEQFF; CDR3 DNA: TGCGCCAGCAGCTCAATCGGTGAGGGGGCGAATGAGCAGTTCTTC
V gene: TRBV7-9; D gene: TRBD1; J gene: TRBJ2-1; clone size: .; CDR3 protein: CASRHQRDRGNEQFF; CDR3 DNA: TGTGCCAGCCGCCATCAGCGGGACAGGGGGAATGAGCAGTTCTTC
V gene: TRBV11-2; D gene: TRBD1; J gene: TRBJ2-2; clone size: .; CDR3 protein: CASSTDKTGSNTGELFF; CDR3 DNA: TGTGCCAGCAGCACAGATAAGACAGGGTCGAACACCGGGGAGCTGTTTTTT
V gene: TRBV5-5; D gene: .; J gene: TRBJ2-7; clone size: .; CDR3 protein: CASSLIRGPYEQYF; CDR3 DNA: TGTGCCAGCAGCTTGATAAGAGGGCCCTACGAGCAGTACTTC
V gene: TRBV30; D gene: .; J gene: TRBJ2-7; clone size: .; CDR3 protein: CAWSVHRAYEQYF; CDR3 DNA: TGTGCCTGGAGTGTACACAGGGCCTACGAGCAGTACTTC
V gene: TRBV29-1; D gene: TRBD2; J gene: TRBJ2-7; clone size: .; CDR3 protein: CSVLTSGGVSYEQYF; CDR3 DNA: TGCAGTGTCCTTACTAGCGGGGGGGTGTCCTACGAGCAGTACTTC
V gene: TRBV21-1; D gene: .; J gene: TRBJ2-1; clone size: .; CDR3 protein: CASSNLNNEQFF; CDR3 DNA: TGTGCCAGCAGCAACCTTAACAATGAGCAGTTCTTC
V gene: TRBV7-9; D gene: .; J gene: TRBJ1-1; clone size: .; CDR3 protein: CASSKGWTEAFF; CDR3 DNA: TGTGCCAGCAGCAAAGGGTGGACTGAAGCTTTCTTT
V gene: TRBV7-6; D gene: TRBD1; J gene: TRBJ1-1; clone size: .; CDR3 protein: CASSPLDRAPNTEAFF; CDR3 DNA: TGTGCCAGCAGCCCCCTCGACAGGGCCCCGAACACTGAAGCTTTCTTT
V gene: TRBV7-9; D gene: .; J gene: TRBJ2-7; clone size: .; CDR3 protein: CASSVSGTPYEQYF; CDR3 DNA: TGTGCCAGCAGCGTTTCCGGGACCCCCTACGAGCAGTACTTC
V gene: TRBV11-2; D gene: TRBD2; J gene: TRBJ2-7; clone size: .; CDR3 protein: CASTIAGGQYEQYF; CDR3 DNA: TGTGCCAGCACCATAGCGGGAGGGCAGTACGAGCAGTACTTC
V gene: TRBV13; D gene: .; J gene: TRBJ2-1; clone size: .; CDR3 protein: CASSLAQGGNEQFF; CDR3 DNA: TGTGCCAGCAGCTTAGCACAGGGAGGTAATGAGCAGTTCTTC
V gene: TRBV7-2; D gene: .; J gene: TRBJ2-3; clone size: .; CDR3 protein: CASSLRPTGLSSTDTQYF; CDR3 DNA: TGTGCCAGCAGCTTACGACCTACAGGGCTCTCTAGCACAGATACGCAGTATTTT
V gene: TRBV19; D gene: .; J gene: TRBJ2-1; clone size: once; CDR3 protein: CASSIVNNEQFF; CDR3 DNA: TGTGCCAGTAGTATAGTCAACAATGAGCAGTTCTTC
V gene: TRBV6-6; D gene: .; J gene: TRBJ1-2; clone size: once; CDR3 protein: CASTMDLYGYTF; CDR3 DNA: TGTGCCAGTACCATGGACCTTTATGGCTACACCTTC
V gene: TRBV29-1; D gene: .; J gene: TRBJ1-6; clone size: .; CDR3 protein: CSVEEAWGSPLHF; CDR3 DNA: TGCAGCGTTGAAGAGGCTTGGGGTTCACCCCTCCACTTT
V gene: TRBV19; D gene: .; J gene: TRBJ1-4; clone size: .; CDR3 protein: CASSIPGTNEKLFF; CDR3 DNA: TGTGCCAGTAGTATACCAGGAACTAATGAAAAACTGTTTTTT
V gene: TRBV4-1; D gene: .; J gene: TRBJ2-7; clone size: once; CDR3 protein: CASSQVLSYEQYF; CDR3 DNA: TGCGCCAGCAGCCAAGTTCTTAGCTACGAGCAGTACTTC